The 29 T cell receptor beta chains given below trace back to one sample, sequenced in a study of T cells in Graves' hyperthyroidism and ophthalmopathy. Amplification of TCR beta CDR3 regions used RNA as the template. When the TCR CDR3 underwent first-round RT-PCR, the HTBI primer set was used. TCRdb re-called the multiplex PCR reads through MiXCR, storing one row per CDR3 protein. The table lists about 500,000 distinct CDR3 sequences, approximately 49% of them singletons, with about 40% in the top ten. The sequenced sample was peripheral blood or thyroid tissue (not recorded which). These receptors were collected from an adult woman with Graves' disease, either hyperthyroidism or ophthalmopathy (not recorded which).

This clonotype has a handful of counts. This chain joins TRBV10-3 and TRBJ2-7; D is unclear. Germline CDR1 is ENHRY and CDR2 is SYGVKD. Trimming removed 2 bases at V and 6 bases at J, with 14 bases between. The length of the CDR3 is 14 residues. As DNA, the CDR3 is TGTGCCATCAGTGAGGCGGACCTCGTGTTCGAGCAGTACTTC. This translates into CAISEADLVFEQYF.

The V call is TRBV5-1, the J call TRBJ1-1; D ambiguous. V was pared by 3 bases and J by 8 bases, with 14 bases between. Germline CDR1 is SGHRS and CDR2 is YFSETQ. The CDR3 length is 13 residues. The CDR3 nucleotides read TGCGCCAGCAGCTCCAACGCGGACGGGGAAGCTTTCTTT. Residues: CASSSNADGEAFF.

The chain links TRBV10-3 to TRBJ1-5, with D uncertain. V lost 4 bases and J lost 4, with 11 bases in between. The CDR3 has 14 residues. Germline CDR1 reads ENHRY; CDR2 reads SYGVKD. The CDR3 nucleotides are TGTGCCATCAGTGGGCCGGGCGAGAATCAGCCCCAGCATTTT. Translated: CAISGPGENQPQHF.

This clonotype was found many times. CDR3 loop: CASSERQGKFYEQYF. For the CDR3, the DNA is TGTGCCAGCAGTGAACGACAGGGGAAATTCTACGAGCAGTACTTC. The genes are TRBV6-1 and TRBJ2-7, with 8 bases that match TRBD1. The CDR3 spans 15 residues. V was pared by 2 bases and J by 3 bases, with 6 bases of the junction left unmatched. The germline CDR1 and CDR2 sequences are MNHNS and SASEGT.

The gene calls are TRBV10-3 and TRBJ2-7; TRBD1 agrees at 8 bases. This CDR3 spans 14 amino acids. The germline gives CDR1 ENHRY, CDR2 SYGVKD. V was pared by 3 bases and J by 5 bases, with 6 bases of the junction left unmatched. The CDR3 sequence is CAISDTGGGNEQYF. In DNA form, the CDR3 reads TGTGCCATCAGTGACACAGGGGGAGGCAACGAGCAGTACTTC.

This clonotype was detected a few times. The gene calls are TRBV7-2 and TRBJ2-7; 8 positions match TRBD2. The CDR3 spans 15 residues. V was clipped by 5 bases and J by 4 bases; unmatched bases: 10. The germline gives CDR1 SGHTA, CDR2 FQGNSA. The CDR3 DNA follows: TGTGCCAGCAGCCCCGGTCTGCGGGAGGCGTACGAGCAGTACTTC. Its translation: CASSPGLREAYEQYF.

The chain joins TRBV7-2 to TRBJ1-5, with D maybe TRBD1 (6 bases). In germline, CDR1 is SGHTA, CDR2 FQGNSA. With 5 bases removed from V and 0 bases from J, the gap between germline ends came to 11 bases. The CDR3 has 15 residues. As DNA, the CDR3 is TGTGCCAGCAGCACCCACAGGGCTAGCAATCAGCCCCAGCATTTT. Translated, it gives CASSTHRASNQPQHF.

Turning to this clonotype: It may be a read error: a sequence one base away is much more abundant. V and J are TRBV20-1 and TRBJ1-2, with a weak D call TRBD1 (6 bases). CDR3 length: 15 amino acids. Germline V lookup: CDR1 DFQATT, CDR2 SNEGSKA (reference sequence). Trimming removed 4 bases from V and 6 bases from J, with 21 bases in between. This chain's CDR3 is CSANWDTSGDDGYTF. The DNA of the CDR3 is TGCAGTGCTAACTGGGACACTTCCGGGGACGATGGCTACACCTTC.

The rearrangement uses TRBV29-1 and TRBJ2-7, with TRBD2 matching over 9 bases. Germline loops: CDR1 SQVTM, CDR2 ANQGSEA. Losses at the gene ends were 5 bases for V and 2 bases for J; bases not matched to a gene: 13. The CDR3 totals 16 residues. CDR3 protein: CSVYLRGREGPYEQYF. The CDR3 DNA is TGCAGCGTTTACCTCAGAGGGCGGGAGGGCCCCTACGAGCAGTACTTC.

The chain has TRBV10-3 and TRBJ2-6, with TRBD1 as a possible D gene (6 bases). The germline V gene encodes CDR1 ENHRY and CDR2 SYGVKD. The CDR3 extends over 14 amino acids. Trimming pared 3 bases from V and 4 bases from J, leaving 7 bases between. CDR3 sequence reads: CAISDQGGANVLTF. The CDR3 DNA is TGTGCCATCAGTGACCAGGGGGGGGCCAACGTCCTGACTTTC.

The chain joins TRBV7-2 to TRBJ2-7; 8 positions agree with TRBD2. This CDR3 region has 14 residues. Germline loops: CDR1 SGHTA, CDR2 FQGNSA. V dropped 8 bases and J dropped 3; count of bases not matched to a gene: 9. This CDR3 is CASGLSGTSYEQYF. CDR3 coding DNA: TGTGCCAGCGGTCTGTCCGGGACTAGCTACGAGCAGTACTTC.

The chain uses TRBV6-2 or TRBV6-3 and TRBJ1-2; no reliable D call. Trimming left V 7 bases short and J 2 bases short, with 11 bases between. The length of the CDR3 is 13 residues. Per germline, CDR1 MNHEY and CDR2 SVGEGT. The chain's CDR3 is CASIDPGNYGYTF. CDR3 sequence (DNA): TGTGCCAGCATCGACCCCGGGAACTATGGCTACACCTTC.

Ten or more counts support this clonotype. The chain recombines TRBV20-1 with TRBJ2-7, with D perhaps TRBD2 (6 bases). Germline V gives CDR1 DFQATT, CDR2 SNEGSKA (reference sequence). The CDR3 spans 15 residues. Trimming cost V 3 bases and J 2 bases, with 17 bases left between them. CDR3 in DNA: TGCAGTGCTAGGGGGGGTTCCGGTCGAACCTACGAGCAGTACTTC. Amino acids: CSARGGSGRTYEQYF.

The rearrangement joins TRBV20-1 to TRBJ2-7; 8 bases line up with TRBD2. The CDR3 totals 16 residues. Germline CDR1 reads DFQATT; CDR2 reads SNEGSKA (reference sequence). Losses at the gene ends were 5 bases for V and 4 bases for J; bases not matched to a gene: 16. The chain's CDR3 is CSAPTRVAGRAYEQYF. The CDR3 coding sequence is TGCAGTGCTCCAACTAGGGTAGCGGGGAGGGCGTACGAGCAGTACTTC.

This clonotype was seen at least ten times. The gene calls are TRBV6-1 and TRBJ2-4, with D possibly TRBD2 on 6 matching bases. This CDR3 is built from 12 residues. Looked up from germline, CDR1 is MNHNS and CDR2 is SASEGT. V lost 8 bases to trimming and J lost 10 bases, with 15 bases between them. For the CDR3, the DNA is TGTGCCAGCGATAGCGGCCCGGGAATTCAGTACTTC. Protein sequence: CASDSGPGIQYF.

This sequence joins TRBV14 and TRBJ1-6; D is uncertain. V was cut by 1 base and J by 10 bases, with 11 bases left in between. CDR1 and CDR2 (germline): SGHDN, FVKESK. CDR3 size: 14 residues. The DNA of the CDR3 is TGTGCCAGCAGCCAAGTATCTAGCGGATCACCCCTCCACTTT. As protein: CASSQVSSGSPLHF.

This clonotype was seen at least ten times. The rearrangement uses TRBV2 and TRBJ1-6; 10 bases are shared with TRBD1. Trimming took 4 bases from V and 7 from J; bases not matched to a gene: 4. The CDR3 is made up of 15 amino acids. The germline gives CDR1 SNHLY, CDR2 FYNNEI. The DNA of the CDR3 is TGTGCCAGCAGTGGAGGGACAGGGGACAATTCACCCCTCCACTTT. Residues: CASSGGTGDNSPLHF.

The chain carries TRBV6-1 and TRBJ2-1; 8 positions match TRBD1. The CDR3 contains 14 residues. Germline V gives CDR1 MNHNS, CDR2 SASEGT. With 2 bases clipped from V and 8 bases from J, the junction kept 5 bases outside the gene matches. CDR3 region: CASSERTGYYEQFF. CDR3 coding DNA: TGTGCCAGCAGTGAACGGACAGGGTACTATGAGCAGTTCTTC.

In this sample, this clonotype turned up a few times. The chain combines TRBV25-1 with TRBJ1-6; D is unclear. Germline V gene sequence: CDR1 MGHDK, CDR2 SYGVNS. The CDR3 contains 13 residues. V shed 4 bases and J shed 10 bases, with 11 bases lying between them. DNA for the CDR3: TGTGCCAGCAGTGCTCGTCCGGGATCACCCCTCCACTTT. Encoded protein: CASSARPGSPLHF.

The rearrangement uses TRBV29-1 and TRBJ2-7; D may match TRBD1 or TRBD2 (6 bases each). This CDR3 has 13 residues. Per the germline V gene, CDR1 is SQVTM and CDR2 is ANQGSEA. The V and J ends lost 8 bases and 5 bases respectively, with 19 bases between them. CDR3 residues: CSLMGGEAHEQYF. The CDR3 nucleotides read TGCAGCTTAATGGGGGGCGAGGCCCACGAGCAGTACTTC.

Ten or more counts support this clonotype. This sequence joins TRBV3-1 and TRBJ1-5; TRBD1 is a possible D gene (5 bases). Germline values: CDR1 LGHDT, CDR2 YNNKEL (reference sequence). This CDR3 is 15 amino acids long. Trimming removed 1 base at V and 6 bases at J, with 13 bases between. The CDR3 nucleotides are TGTGCCAGCAGCCAAGTAGGGGTTGTGCCTCAGCCCCAGCATTTT. This encodes CASSQVGVVPQPQHF.

This clonotype was recorded at least ten times. The chain links TRBV5-6 to TRBJ1-6, with 7 bases fitting TRBD1. Germline assignment: CDR1 SGHDT and CDR2 YYEEEE. The length of the CDR3 is 15 residues. The trim removed 0 bases at V and 7 bases at J, leaving 4 bases unmatched. The CDR3 nucleotides are TGTGCCAGCAGCTTGGCGACAGGGTTGAATTCACCCCTCCACTTT. It is translated as CASSLATGLNSPLHF.

V is TRBV19 and J is TRBJ1-5; 8 bases are shared with TRBD1. The germline V gene encodes CDR1 LNHDA and CDR2 SQIVND (reference sequence). V was clipped by 5 bases and J by 5 bases; unmatched bases: 8. This CDR3 has 15 residues. The CDR3 DNA is TGTGCCAGTAGTCGAGCAGGGGGCCTGGATCAGCCCCAGCATTTT. Translating gives CASSRAGGLDQPQHF.

This chain connects TRBV6-1 to TRBJ2-7, with D perhaps matching TRBD2 (5 bases). CDR1 and CDR2 from the germline V gene are MNHNS and SASEGT. This CDR3 is built from 14 residues. V was clipped by 7 bases and J by 2 bases, with 15 bases between them. The CDR3 region has the DNA TGTGCCAGCAATCCTGCGGGCAGACCCTACGAGCAGTACTTC. Translation: CASNPAGRPYEQYF.

The chain joins TRBV9 to TRBJ1-4; TRBD1 agrees at 10 bases. V shed 4 bases and J 8 bases; nucleotides not matched to a gene: 8. The CDR3 length is 15 residues. CDR1 and CDR2 from the germline V gene are SGDLS and YYNGEE. CDR3 coding DNA: TGTGCCAGCAGCAAAGACAGGGGGCTAGAGGAAAAACTGTTTTTT. Translated, it gives CASSKDRGLEEKLFF. Combining the CDR3 with reference TRBV9 and TRBJ1-4 gives the whole variable domain DSGVTQTPKHLITATGQRVTLRCSPRSGDLSVYWYQQSLDQGLQFLIQYYNGEERAKGNILERFSAQQFPDLHSELNLSSLELGDSALYFCASSKDRGLEEKLFFGSGTQLSVL.

This clonotype was found many times. The rearrangement joins TRBV19 to TRBJ2-5; 7 bases match TRBD1. Looked up from germline, CDR1 is LNHDA and CDR2 is SQIVND (reference sequence). V gave up 5 bases and J gave up 1 base; unmatched junction bases: 7. This CDR3 region has 15 residues. Here the CDR3 reads CASSLTRDSQETQYF. CDR3 in DNA: TGTGCCAGTAGTCTCACCCGGGACAGCCAAGAGACCCAGTACTTC.

At least ten counts were recorded for this clonotype. The genes are TRBV15 and TRBJ2-2; possibly TRBD1 for D (6 bases). This CDR3 is 14 amino acids long. V was shortened by 6 bases and J by 5 bases, with 13 bases between the two germline ends. In germline, CDR1 is LNHNV, CDR2 YYDKDF (reference sequence). CDR3 loop: CATRRRGGTGELFF. The CDR3 DNA reads as TGTGCCACCAGACGCCGAGGGGGAACCGGGGAGCTGTTTTTT.

This sequence joins TRBV2 and TRBJ2-7; 7 bases match TRBD2. The CDR3 sequence is 14 residues long. V gave up 4 bases and J gave up 5 bases; unmatched junction bases: 8. Germline assignment: CDR1 SNHLY and CDR2 FYNNEI. CDR3 coding DNA: TGTGCCAGCAGTGGTGGGGCCCGGGGGGACGAGCAGTACTTC. Encoded protein: CASSGGARGDEQYF.

The CDR3 loop reads CASCPGGSVYF. The CDR3, as DNA: TGTGCCAGCTGCCCCGGCGGGTCAGTGTACTTC. The rearrangement joins TRBV2 to TRBJ2-5, with D possibly being TRBD2 (5 bases). Germline CDR1 reads SNHLY; CDR2 reads FYNNEI. Trimming removed 8 bases from V and 13 bases from J, with 17 bases in between. The CDR3 sequence is 11 residues long.